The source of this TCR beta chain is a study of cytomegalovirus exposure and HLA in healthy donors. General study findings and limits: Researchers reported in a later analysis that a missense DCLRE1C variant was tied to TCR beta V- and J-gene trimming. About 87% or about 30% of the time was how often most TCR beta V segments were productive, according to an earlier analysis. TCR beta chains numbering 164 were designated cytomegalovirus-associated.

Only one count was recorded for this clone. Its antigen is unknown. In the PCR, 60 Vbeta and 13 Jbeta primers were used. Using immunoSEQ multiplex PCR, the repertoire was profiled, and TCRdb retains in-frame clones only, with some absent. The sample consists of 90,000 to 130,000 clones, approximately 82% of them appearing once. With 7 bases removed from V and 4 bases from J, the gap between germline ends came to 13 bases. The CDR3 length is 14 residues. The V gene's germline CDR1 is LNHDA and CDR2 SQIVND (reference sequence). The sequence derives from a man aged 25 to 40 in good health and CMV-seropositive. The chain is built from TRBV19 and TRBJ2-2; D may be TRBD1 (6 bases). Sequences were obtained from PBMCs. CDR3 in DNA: TGTGCCAGTACCGTCAGAGGGGGCACCGGGGAGCTGTTTTTT. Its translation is CASTVRGGTGELFF.